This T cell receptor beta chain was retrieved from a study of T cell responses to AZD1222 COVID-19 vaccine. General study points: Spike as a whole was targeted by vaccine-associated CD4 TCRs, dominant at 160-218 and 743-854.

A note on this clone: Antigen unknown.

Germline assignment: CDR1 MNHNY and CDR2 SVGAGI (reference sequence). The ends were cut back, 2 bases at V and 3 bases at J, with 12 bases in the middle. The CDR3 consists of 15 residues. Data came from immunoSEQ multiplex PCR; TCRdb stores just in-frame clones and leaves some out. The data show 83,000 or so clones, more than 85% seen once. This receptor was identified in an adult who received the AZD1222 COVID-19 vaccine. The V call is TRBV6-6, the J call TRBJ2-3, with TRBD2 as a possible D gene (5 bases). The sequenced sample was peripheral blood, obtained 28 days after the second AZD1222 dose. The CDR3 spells CASSYEGRPTDTQYF. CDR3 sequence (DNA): TGTGCCAGCAGTTACGAGGGCCGTCCGACAGATACGCAGTATTTT.